Presented here are 21 T cell receptor beta chains from one specimen sequenced in a study of blood T cell repertoires in COVID-19. The assay was immunoSEQ multiplex PCR, and TCRdb's table has in-frame clones only and misses some. The table includes roughly 200,000 clones, over 65% detected once. Sequencing used peripheral blood. Receptors originate from a person aged 65 to 85 with COVID-19, enrolled during active disease.

The rearrangement uses TRBV5-1 and TRBJ2-5, with D possibly TRBD1 on 6 matching bases. Trimming took off 0 bases at V and 5 bases at J, with 14 bases between the two ends. This CDR3 is built from 15 residues. CDR1 and CDR2 (germline): SGHRS, YFSETQ. The CDR3 loop is CASSLGDSRGETQYF. DNA for the CDR3: TGCGCCAGCAGCTTGGGGGATTCTAGGGGGGAGACCCAGTACTTC. Variable domain in full (rest from reference TRBV5-1 and TRBJ2-5): KAGVTQTPRYLIKTRGQQVTLSCSPISGHRSVSWYQQTPGQGLQFLFEYFSETQRNKGNFPGRFSGRQFSNSRSEMNVSTLELGDSALYLCASSLGDSRGETQYFGPGTRLLVL.

The chain has TRBV4-2 and TRBJ2-1; tentatively, D is TRBD2 (5 bases). The V gene's germline CDR1 is LGHNA and CDR2 YNFKEQ. V shed 1 base and J shed 7 bases, with 14 bases lying between them. This CDR3 spans 15 amino acids. In DNA form, the CDR3 reads TGTGCCAGCAGCCAAGCTCCCAGCGGAGGAAATGAGCAGTTCTTC. It translates to CASSQAPSGGNEQFF.

This chain connects TRBV2 to TRBJ1-2, with unresolved D. CDR1 and CDR2 (germline): SNHLY, FYNNEI. V gave up 2 bases and J gave up 7 bases, with 11 bases separating them. CDR3 length: 13 amino acids. Here the CDR3 reads CASSERVGSGYTF. CDR3 sequence (DNA): TGTGCCAGCAGTGAACGTGTTGGCAGTGGCTACACCTTC.

V is TRBV27 and J is TRBJ2-1; 7 bases align to TRBD2. J lost 5 bases, V lost 4 bases, and 8 bases had no gene match. CDR1 MNHEY and CDR2 SMNVEV come from the germline V gene (reference sequence). The CDR3 runs to 15 residues. For the CDR3, the DNA is TGTGCCAGCAGTTCGCCAACTAGCGCCCACAATGAGCAGTTCTTC. This sequence encodes CASSSPTSAHNEQFF.

This sequence joins TRBV7-4 and TRBJ2-7, with 9 bases lining up with TRBD1. The V gene's germline CDR1 is SGHVT and CDR2 SQSDAQ. J gave up 1 base and V 1 base, and 5 bases lay outside the gene matches. The CDR3 loop spans 16 amino acids. The CDR3 protein is CASSLVGDRDSYEQYF. The CDR3 nucleotides are TGTGCCAGCAGCTTAGTGGGGGACAGGGATTCCTACGAGCAGTACTTC.

This chain joins TRBV11-2 and TRBJ2-7; TRBD2 is a possible D gene (5 bases). CDR1 SGHAT and CDR2 FQNNGV come from the germline V gene. The V gene lost 5 bases and the J gene lost 4 bases, with 15 bases spanning the gap. The CDR3 is 14 amino acids. CDR3 region: CASSPTSGLYEQYF. Written as DNA, the CDR3 is TGTGCCAGCAGCCCCACATCGGGATTGTACGAGCAGTACTTC. The full variable domain, with the rest looked up from reference TRBV11-2 and TRBJ2-7, is EAGVAQSPRYKIIEKRQSVAFWCNPISGHATLYWYQQILGQGPKLLIQFQNNGVVDDSQLPKDRFSAERLKGVDSTLKIQPAKLEDSAVYLCASSPTSGLYEQYFGPGTRLTVT.

The table lists this clone with a few counts. The CDR3 DNA sequence: TGTGCCAGTAGTAACCCCAGGGGGCTTGGCAATCAGCCCCAGCATTTT. Translated: CASSNPRGLGNQPQHF. The chain uses TRBV19 and TRBJ1-5, with 8 bases aligning to TRBD1. Per the germline V gene, CDR1 is LNHDA and CDR2 is SQIVND (reference sequence). The CDR3 sequence is 16 residues long. V was pared by 4 bases and J by 2 bases, with 7 bases of the junction left unmatched.

V and J are TRBV11-1 and TRBJ1-2; D possibly corresponds to TRBD1 (6 bases). Germline-derived CDR1 and CDR2 are SGHAT and FQDESV (reference sequence). Trimming shortened V by 5 bases and J by 8 bases, and 15 bases separated the two germline ends. The CDR3 spans 13 residues. The CDR3 DNA is TGTGCCAGCAGCCTGGGAAGGGGGAAGGGCTACACCTTC. This gives the protein CASSLGRGKGYTF. Full variable domain (missing parts from reference TRBV11-1 and TRBJ1-2): EAEVAQSPRYKITEKSQAVAFWCDPISGHATLYWYRQILGQGPELLVQFQDESVVDDSQLPKDRFSAERLKGVDSTLKIQPAELGDSAMYLCASSLGRGKGYTFGSGTRLTVV.

The CDR3 reads CASSYSRDTDTQYF. CDR3 DNA: TGTGCCAGCAGTTACTCGAGGGACACAGATACGCAGTATTTT. V usage is TRBV6-2 or TRBV6-3 and J usage is TRBJ2-3, with D possibly TRBD2 on 5 matching bases. The CDR3 runs 14 residues. Trimming cost V 0 bases and J 2 bases, with 6 bases left between them. The germline gives CDR1 MNHEY, CDR2 SVGEGT.

The V and J genes are TRBV19 and TRBJ2-5, with D perhaps TRBD1 (5 bases). The germline V gene encodes CDR1 LNHDA and CDR2 SQIVND (reference sequence). V was cut by 5 bases and J by 5 bases, with 9 bases left in between. The CDR3 has 12 amino acids. The CDR3 loop is CASSLGRETQYF. For the CDR3, the DNA is TGTGCCAGTAGTTTGGGGCGTGAGACCCAGTACTTC.

The CDR3 protein is CASSTHPTDRVTGNTIYF. The DNA of the CDR3 is TGTGCCAGCAGCACCCACCCAACCGACAGGGTAACTGGAAACACCATATATTTT. The chain recombines TRBV7-6 with TRBJ1-3; the match to TRBD1 covers 7 bases. Germline CDR1 and CDR2: SGHVS and FNYEAQ. CDR3 size: 18 residues. With V trimmed by 5 bases and J by 2 bases, 15 bases remained unmatched.

The rearrangement uses TRBV5-1 and TRBJ2-7; TRBD2 aligns across 7 bases. V lost 0 bases, J lost 5 bases, and 8 bases stayed unmatched. Looked up from germline, CDR1 is SGHRS and CDR2 is YFSETQ. The CDR3 sequence is 15 residues long. The CDR3 region has the DNA TGCGCCAGCAGCTTGGATGGGCGGGAGCCGCACGAGCAGTACTTC. Its translation: CASSLDGREPHEQYF.

This CDR3 is CASSLPPADTQYF. Here the CDR3 DNA reads TGTGCCAGCAGCCTCCCTCCCGCAGATACGCAGTATTTT. The V and J genes are TRBV9 and TRBJ2-3; D call uncertain. V lost 4 bases to trimming and J lost 4 bases, with 10 bases between them. The CDR3 is 13 amino acids. In germline, CDR1 is SGDLS, CDR2 YYNGEE.

This chain connects TRBV6-5 to TRBJ1-1; weak D call: TRBD1 (5 bases). CDR1 and CDR2 (germline): MNHEY, SVGAGI. The CDR3 totals 16 residues. V lost 0 bases, J lost 0 bases, and 11 bases lay in between. The CDR3 coding sequence is TGTGCCAGCAGTTACTCGAGGGGAGGGGTGAACACTGAAGCTTTCTTT. Amino acid sequence: CASSYSRGGVNTEAFF.

The chain recombines TRBV5-4 with TRBJ2-3, with D unresolved. CDR1 and CDR2 (germline): SGHNT, YYREEE (reference sequence). Trimming stripped 1 base from V and 1 base from J, with 7 bases between. The CDR3 sequence is 14 residues long. The CDR3 region is CASSLPVGTDTQYF. CDR3 nucleotide sequence: TGTGCCAGCAGCTTGCCAGTCGGCACAGATACGCAGTATTTT.

The chain has TRBV12-5 and TRBJ1-5, with D unclear. CDR1 is LGHNT, CDR2 FRNRAP, per germline. V dropped 1 base and J dropped 5 bases, with 3 bases sitting between them. There are 12 residues in the CDR3. Written as DNA, the CDR3 is TGTGCTAGTGGTTTGGGCGATCAGCCCCAGCATTTT. The encoded protein is CASGLGDQPQHF.

This clone is labeled medium-sized (0.01 to 0.1%). The rearrangement uses TRBV6-2 or TRBV6-3 and TRBJ2-3, with TRBD2 matching over 8 bases. V lost 0 bases to trimming and J lost 4 bases; unmatched junction nucleotides: 6. This CDR3 has 16 amino acids. CDR1 is MNHEY, CDR2 SVGEGT, per germline. CDR3 DNA sequence: TGTGCCAGCAGTTACTCACGGGAGGGCCCCTCAGATACGCAGTATTTT. It is translated as CASSYSREGPSDTQYF.

The chain joins TRBV6-5 to TRBJ2-5; 10 bases are a match to TRBD2. Germline assignment: CDR1 MNHEY and CDR2 SVGAGI. The V gene end was trimmed by 10 bases and the J gene end by 1 base; junction bases not matched to a gene: 9. The CDR3 consists of 15 residues. The chain's CDR3 is CATTRASGSQETQYF. For the CDR3, the DNA is TGTGCCACCACAAGGGCTAGCGGGAGCCAAGAGACCCAGTACTTC.

This clone occurred a few times. The chain combines TRBV7-8 with TRBJ2-1; D might be TRBD2 (6 bases). Between the trimmed V and J ends, which lost 1 base and 4 bases, there was a span of 17 bases. CDR3 length: 17 residues. The germline gives CDR1 SGHVS, CDR2 FQNEAQ. Here the CDR3 DNA reads TGTGCCAGCAGCTTAGATCCTTGGGGGAGGACATACAATGAGCAGTTCTTC. Its translation: CASSLDPWGRTYNEQFF.

The V and J genes are TRBV5-6 and TRBJ2-2; 7 nucleotides align to TRBD1. The trim removed 4 bases at V and 4 bases at J, leaving 10 bases unmatched. The germline V gene encodes CDR1 SGHDT and CDR2 YYEEEE. The CDR3 runs 16 residues. The CDR3 reads CASSRGQPLITGELFF. The CDR3 coding sequence is TGTGCCAGCAGCAGGGGACAGCCTTTGATCACCGGGGAGCTGTTTTTT.

In this sample, this clone turned up a few times. The chain has TRBV7-9 and TRBJ1-6; TRBD1 matches at 7 bases. CDR3 length: 16 residues. Germline V gene data show CDR1 as SEHNR and CDR2 as FQNEAQ (reference sequence). V lost 3 bases, J lost 8 bases, and 10 bases stayed unmatched. CDR3 coding DNA: TGTGCCAGCAGCTTCTTACTCAGCCAGGGGGATTCACCCCTCCACTTT. Protein sequence: CASSFLLSQGDSPLHF. Together with reference TRBV7-9 and TRBJ1-6, the CDR3 gives the full variable domain: DTGVSQNPRHKITKRGQNVTFRCDPISEHNRLYWYRQTLGQGPEFLTYFQNEAQLEKSRLLSDRFSAERPKGSFSTLEIQRTEQGDSAMYLCASSFLLSQGDSPLHFGNGTRLTVT.